The 5 T cell receptor beta chains below all came from one sample that was sequenced in a study of cytomegalovirus exposure and HLA in healthy donors. Researchers ran the PCR with 60 Vbeta and 13 Jbeta primers. Sequencing was performed with immunoSEQ multiplex PCR; in TCRdb, only in-frame clones are kept and a portion is missing. The sample holds some 92,000 clones; more than 60% are singletons and the top ten take 2.7%. The material sequenced was PBMCs. The receptors were gathered from a man aged 25-40 years in good health and CMV-seronegative.

This rearrangement joins TRBV30 to TRBJ2-2, with TRBD2 identical over 10 bases. Germline V gene lookup returns CDR1 GTSNPN and CDR2 SVGIG (reference sequence). V was pared by 4 bases and J by 6 bases, with 2 bases of the junction left unmatched. This CDR3 contains 13 residues. The CDR3 is CAWKRGGAGELFF. CDR3 DNA sequence: TGTGCCTGGAAGCGGGGGGGCGCCGGGGAGCTGTTTTTT. Variable domain in full (rest from reference TRBV30 and TRBJ2-2): SQTIHQWPATLVQPVGSPLSLECTVEGTSNPNLYWYRQAAGRGLQLLFYSVGIGQISSEVPQNLSASRPQDRQFILSSKKLLLSDSGFYLCAWKRGGAGELFFGEGSRLTVL.

This chain uses TRBV9 with TRBJ2-6; TRBD2 aligns across 8 bases. V gave up 3 bases and J gave up 0 bases; unmatched junction bases: 5. The CDR3 spans 17 residues. Germline V gene lookup returns CDR1 SGDLS and CDR2 YYNGEE. This CDR3 is CASSAGGTSSGANVLTF. The CDR3 DNA is TGTGCCAGCAGCGCGGGGGGGACCAGCTCTGGGGCCAACGTCCTGACTTTC.

The rearrangement uses TRBV10-2 and TRBJ1-3; TRBD1 matches 8 bases. Germline loops: CDR1 WSHSY, CDR2 SAAADI. J was trimmed by 0 bases and V by 0 bases; bases with no gene match: 10. CDR3 length: 19 amino acids. The CDR3 region has the DNA TGCGCCAGCAGTGAGTCGCGACTGACAGGGGTGATCTCTGGAAACACCATATATTTT. Its translation is CASSESRLTGVISGNTIYF.

This clone has a handful of counts. The chain recombines TRBV6-5 with TRBJ1-1; 10 positions match TRBD1. The CDR3 contains 16 residues. The V and J ends lost 3 bases and 3 bases, in that order; junction bases with no gene match: 7. Germline CDR1 reads MNHEY; CDR2 reads SVGAGI. The CDR3 bases are TGTGCCAGCAGTTATCGGGACAGGGGTTGGGACACTGAAGCTTTCTTT. Translation: CASSYRDRGWDTEAFF.

The CDR3 DNA reads as TGTGCTAGTGGTTTTGGGGGGACAGGGGGCAGGGGTGGCTACACCTTC. This gives the protein CASGFGGTGGRGGYTF. The J gene is TRBJ1-2, the V gene TRBV12-5, with TRBD1 matching 12 bases. Per germline, CDR1 LGHNT and CDR2 FRNRAP. The trim removed 3 bases at V and 7 bases at J, leaving 9 bases unmatched. The CDR3 runs to 16 residues.